This TCR beta chain was identified in a study of cytomegalovirus exposure and HLA in healthy donors. Looking at the study overall: The Caucasian-associated ancestry cluster contained about 80% of the roughly 370 genotyped donors. Study-level points and caveats: According to an earlier analysis, most TCR beta V segments yielded productive rearrangements about 90% or about 30% of the time.

About this clone: Its antigen remains unknown.

Researchers ran the PCR with 60 Vbeta and 13 Jbeta primers. TCRdb's copy holds only in-frame clones and misses some; the assay was immunoSEQ multiplex PCR. The sample lists around 130,000 clones, 60% to 85% occurring once. This CDR3 region has 14 residues. Looked up from germline, CDR1 is SGDLS and CDR2 is YYNGEE. V lost 2 bases and J lost 6; bases outside the gene matches: 8. The origin of this receptor is a man aged 40-50 years in good health and CMV-seronegative. The sequenced material came from PBMCs. This chain joins TRBV9 and TRBJ2-7; the match to TRBD1 covers 7 bases. CDR3 amino acids: CASSVWDSSVEQYF. The CDR3 DNA sequence: TGTGCCAGCAGCGTCTGGGACAGCTCTGTCGAGCAGTACTTC.